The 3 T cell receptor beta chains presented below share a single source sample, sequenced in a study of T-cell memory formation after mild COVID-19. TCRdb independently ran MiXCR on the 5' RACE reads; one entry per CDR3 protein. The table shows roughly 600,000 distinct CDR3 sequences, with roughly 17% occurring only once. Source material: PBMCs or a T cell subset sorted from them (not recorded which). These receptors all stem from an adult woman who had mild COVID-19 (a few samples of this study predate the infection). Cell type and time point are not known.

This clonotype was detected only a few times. CDR3 protein: CASSGGTAYNEQFF. The CDR3 region has the DNA TGTGCCAGCAGCGGAGGGACAGCGTACAATGAGCAGTTCTTC. The V call is TRBV5-4, the J call TRBJ2-1; D perhaps matches TRBD1 (7 bases). Per germline, CDR1 SGHNT and CDR2 YYREEE (reference sequence). V lost 4 bases and J lost 4, with 12 bases in between. The CDR3 sequence is 14 residues long.

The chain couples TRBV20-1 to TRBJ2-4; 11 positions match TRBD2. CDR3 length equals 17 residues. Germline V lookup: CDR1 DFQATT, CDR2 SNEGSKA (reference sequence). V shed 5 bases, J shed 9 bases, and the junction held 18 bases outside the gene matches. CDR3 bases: TGCAGTGCTGCTGTAGCGGGAGGGCCGGGGGTCTATGGCATTCAGTACTTC. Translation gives CSAAVAGGPGVYGIQYF.

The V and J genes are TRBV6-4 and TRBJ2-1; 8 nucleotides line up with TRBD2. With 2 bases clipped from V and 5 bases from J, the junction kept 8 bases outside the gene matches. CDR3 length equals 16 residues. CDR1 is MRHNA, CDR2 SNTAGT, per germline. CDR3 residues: CASSDGPSGSDNEQFF. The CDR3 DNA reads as TGTGCCAGCAGTGACGGGCCTAGCGGGTCCGACAATGAGCAGTTCTTC.